Listed below are T cell receptor beta chains from one sample, sequenced in a study of blood T cell repertoires in COVID-19. Clones were read by immunoSEQ multiplex PCR, and TCRdb kept only the in-frame ones, dropping some. The repertoire holds 400,000 or so clones, with about 90% as singletons. Sequencing input: PBMCs or T cells enriched from blood (not recorded which). The receptor source for this set is a man younger than 35 who had recovered from COVID-19. Each CDR3 is given with its conserved first and last residue. D genes are given only for firm matches. Not every row has a clone size; where given, it reads once, few, many or a size class.

d_call: TRBD2
clone_size: -
v_call: TRBV7-2
j_call: TRBJ2-7
cdr3_nt: TGTGCCAGCAGCCTGCGCGGGAGTGTGGTGGGCGAGCAGTACTTC
cdr3_aa: CASSLRGSVVGEQYF

d_call: TRBD2
clone_size: -
v_call: TRBV6-5
j_call: TRBJ2-3
cdr3_nt: TGTGCCAGCAAAAGCGGGGGTGAATCAGATACGCAGTATTTT
cdr3_aa: CASKSGGESDTQYF

d_call: TRBD2
clone_size: -
v_call: TRBV11-2
j_call: TRBJ2-3
cdr3_nt: TGTGCCAGCAGCTGGGGCGGGGGGTTCACAGATACGCAGTATTTT
cdr3_aa: CASSWGGGFTDTQYF

d_call: TRBD2
clone_size: -
v_call: TRBV5-1
j_call: TRBJ2-5
cdr3_nt: TGCGCCAGCAGCCCGGGGGGATTGGGAGAGACCCAGTACTTC
cdr3_aa: CASSPGGLGETQYF

d_call: TRBD1
clone_size: -
v_call: TRBV5-1
j_call: TRBJ2-1
cdr3_nt: TGCGCCAGCAGCATCGGACAGGGAGACAATGAGCAGTTCTTC
cdr3_aa: CASSIGQGDNEQFF

d_call: -
clone_size: once
v_call: TRBV19
j_call: TRBJ1-5
cdr3_nt: TGTGCCAGTACCCCGAGCGCTCGGATAATATATAGCAATCAGCCCCAGCATTTT
cdr3_aa: CASTPSARIIYSNQPQHF

d_call: TRBD2
clone_size: -
v_call: TRBV7-8
j_call: TRBJ2-5
cdr3_nt: TGTGCCAGCAGCCCCCCGGGGGGTAGCGGGGCCCAAGAGACCCAGTACTTC
cdr3_aa: CASSPPGGSGAQETQYF

d_call: TRBD2
clone_size: -
v_call: TRBV11-3
j_call: TRBJ2-1
cdr3_nt: TGTGCCAGCAGCTTAGTTAGCGGGAGCAATGAGCAGTTCTTC
cdr3_aa: CASSLVSGSNEQFF

d_call: -
clone_size: -
v_call: TRBV5-1
j_call: TRBJ1-4
cdr3_nt: TGCGCCAGCAGCTTGACAGGAGCTTATGAAAAACTGTTTTTT
cdr3_aa: CASSLTGAYEKLFF

d_call: TRBD1
clone_size: -
v_call: TRBV15
j_call: TRBJ2-1
cdr3_nt: TGTGCCACCAGCAGTAGACAGGGCTCCTACAATGAGCAGTTCTTC
cdr3_aa: CATSSRQGSYNEQFF

d_call: -
clone_size: -
v_call: TRBV5-4
j_call: TRBJ1-2
cdr3_nt: TGTGCCAGCAGCTTGGCGGTAGGGGTTAACTATGGCTACACCTTC
cdr3_aa: CASSLAVGVNYGYTF

d_call: -
clone_size: -
v_call: TRBV9
j_call: TRBJ1-3
cdr3_nt: TGTGCCAGCAGCGTAGATCGTAACACCATATATTTT
cdr3_aa: CASSVDRNTIYF

d_call: TRBD1
clone_size: -
v_call: TRBV5-4
j_call: TRBJ1-4
cdr3_nt: TGTGCCAGCAGCTGGGGACAGGGGGCGAATGAAAAACTGTTTTTT
cdr3_aa: CASSWGQGANEKLFF

d_call: -
clone_size: -
v_call: TRBV18
j_call: TRBJ2-3
cdr3_nt: TGTGCCAGCTCACTCGAACTAGCAGATACGCAGTATTTT
cdr3_aa: CASSLELADTQYF

d_call: TRBD2
clone_size: -
v_call: TRBV27
j_call: TRBJ2-1
cdr3_nt: TGTGCCAGCAGTTTATTAGCGGGAGAGCCCTACAATGAGCAGTTCTTC
cdr3_aa: CASSLLAGEPYNEQFF

d_call: TRBD2
clone_size: -
v_call: TRBV6-5
j_call: TRBJ2-7
cdr3_nt: TGTGCCAGCAGTTACGGACGACTAGCGGGGCACTCCGAGCAGTACTTC
cdr3_aa: CASSYGRLAGHSEQYF

d_call: TRBD2
clone_size: -
v_call: TRBV5-4
j_call: TRBJ2-1
cdr3_nt: TGTGCCAGCAGCACCGGGACTAGCGGGAGTCGGGATGAGCAGTTCTTC
cdr3_aa: CASSTGTSGSRDEQFF

d_call: -
clone_size: -
v_call: TRBV24-1
j_call: TRBJ1-4
cdr3_nt: TGTGCCACCAGTGATACCGAGACGGGGGGCAGAACTAATGAAAAACTGTTTTTT
cdr3_aa: CATSDTETGGRTNEKLFF

d_call: -
clone_size: -
v_call: TRBV18
j_call: TRBJ2-3
cdr3_nt: TGTGCCAGCTCACCTTACTCCGGGGATACGCAGTATTTT
cdr3_aa: CASSPYSGDTQYF

d_call: TRBD2
clone_size: -
v_call: TRBV2
j_call: TRBJ2-1
cdr3_nt: TGTGCCAGCAGTGAACTTCCGGGAGGTGCCTACAATGAGCAGTTCTTC
cdr3_aa: CASSELPGGAYNEQFF

d_call: TRBD1
clone_size: once
v_call: TRBV5-5
j_call: TRBJ1-5
cdr3_nt: TGTGCCAGCAGCCCTGGGACAGGGGATTGGGATCAGCCCCAGCATTTT
cdr3_aa: CASSPGTGDWDQPQHF

d_call: TRBD1
clone_size: -
v_call: TRBV9
j_call: TRBJ1-4
cdr3_nt: TGTGCCAGCAGCGAAGACGGACAGGGCAGGGAAAAACTGTTTTTT
cdr3_aa: CASSEDGQGREKLFF

d_call: -
clone_size: -
v_call: TRBV28
j_call: TRBJ2-7
cdr3_nt: TGTGCCAGCAGGGGCGAGGGCAGCTCCTACGAGCAGTACTTC
cdr3_aa: CASRGEGSSYEQYF

d_call: -
clone_size: -
v_call: TRBV19
j_call: TRBJ1-1
cdr3_nt: TGTGCCAGTAGCCCTCGAGGTTACGAGGAAGCTTTCTTT
cdr3_aa: CASSPRGYEEAFF

d_call: -
clone_size: -
v_call: TRBV7-3
j_call: TRBJ1-6
cdr3_nt: TGTGCCAGCAGCTTAACGGCAGGGGCAGGTTCACCCCTCCACTTT
cdr3_aa: CASSLTAGAGSPLHF

d_call: -
clone_size: -
v_call: TRBV5-1
j_call: TRBJ1-6
cdr3_nt: TGCGCCAGCAGCTTGGCCGACACTAATTCACCCCTCCACTTT
cdr3_aa: CASSLADTNSPLHF

d_call: TRBD2
clone_size: -
v_call: TRBV2
j_call: TRBJ2-1
cdr3_nt: TGTGCCAGCGACTCAGGACTAGCGGGAGCGGGTGAGCAGTTCTTC
cdr3_aa: CASDSGLAGAGEQFF

d_call: -
clone_size: -
v_call: TRBV21-1
j_call: TRBJ1-2
cdr3_nt: TGTGCCAGCAGCAAAGAATCAGGCAGTACCTATTCTAACTATGGCTACACCTTC
cdr3_aa: CASSKESGSTYSNYGYTF

d_call: -
clone_size: -
v_call: TRBV7-3
j_call: TRBJ2-6
cdr3_nt: TGTGCCAGCAGCCCCGGTATTTCTGGGGCCAACGTCCTGACTTTC
cdr3_aa: CASSPGISGANVLTF

d_call: -
clone_size: -
v_call: TRBV5-4
j_call: TRBJ2-3
cdr3_nt: TGTGCCAGCAGTGGGAGGTTAGATACGCAGTATTTT
cdr3_aa: CASSGRLDTQYF

d_call: -
clone_size: -
v_call: TRBV10-2
j_call: TRBJ1-6
cdr3_nt: TGCGCCAGCACACAGACAGCTAGCTCCTATAATTCACCCCTCCACTTT
cdr3_aa: CASTQTASSYNSPLHF

d_call: -
clone_size: -
v_call: TRBV2
j_call: TRBJ1-1
cdr3_nt: TGTGCCAGCAGTGAATCCCCAAAAGCACCTGAAGCTTTCTTT
cdr3_aa: CASSESPKAPEAFF

d_call: TRBD1
clone_size: -
v_call: TRBV19
j_call: TRBJ2-7
cdr3_nt: TGTGCCAGTAGTCCCGGGACAGGGGGCTACGAGCAGTACTTC
cdr3_aa: CASSPGTGGYEQYF

d_call: TRBD2
clone_size: -
v_call: TRBV2
j_call: TRBJ2-1
cdr3_nt: TGTGCCAGCATTCTGACTAGCGGGAGTCCTAGTGAGCAGTTCTTC
cdr3_aa: CASILTSGSPSEQFF

d_call: -
clone_size: -
v_call: TRBV7-8
j_call: TRBJ1-1
cdr3_nt: TGTGCCAGCAGCTTAGCGGCAGGAGGGAACACTGAAGCTTTCTTT
cdr3_aa: CASSLAAGGNTEAFF

d_call: TRBD1
clone_size: -
v_call: TRBV5-1
j_call: TRBJ1-1
cdr3_nt: TGCGCCAGCAGCTTGGGGGGACAGGGTGGCACTGAAGCTTTCTTT
cdr3_aa: CASSLGGQGGTEAFF

d_call: -
clone_size: -
v_call: TRBV11-3
j_call: TRBJ2-3
cdr3_nt: TGTGCCAGCAGCTTAACCGGGACAGATACGCAGTATTTT
cdr3_aa: CASSLTGTDTQYF

d_call: -
clone_size: -
v_call: TRBV5-1
j_call: TRBJ2-1
cdr3_nt: TGCGCCAGCAGCTTGGGACAGGCCTACAATGAGCAGTTCTTC
cdr3_aa: CASSLGQAYNEQFF

d_call: TRBD1
clone_size: -
v_call: TRBV3-1/TRBV3-2
j_call: TRBJ1-4
cdr3_nt: TGTGCCAGCAGCCAAGGGGCCTGGACAGGGGAAAAACTGTTTTTT
cdr3_aa: CASSQGAWTGEKLFF

d_call: -
clone_size: -
v_call: TRBV27
j_call: TRBJ1-4
cdr3_nt: TGTGCCAGCAGTTTTGGGCAGGCGGGTGAAAAACTGTTTTTT
cdr3_aa: CASSFGQAGEKLFF

d_call: -
clone_size: -
v_call: TRBV5-1
j_call: TRBJ1-5
cdr3_nt: TGCGCCAGCAGCTGGAGTCCGGGTATCAATCAGCCCCAGCATTTT
cdr3_aa: CASSWSPGINQPQHF

d_call: TRBD1
clone_size: -
v_call: TRBV10-2
j_call: TRBJ2-3
cdr3_nt: TGCGCCAGCAAACCCCGGGGACAGGGCACAGATACGCAGTATTTT
cdr3_aa: CASKPRGQGTDTQYF

d_call: TRBD2
clone_size: -
v_call: TRBV11-2
j_call: TRBJ2-5
cdr3_nt: TGTGCCAGCAGCCGGGGGGGGCGCCAAGAGACCCAGTACTTC
cdr3_aa: CASSRGGRQETQYF

d_call: TRBD1
clone_size: once
v_call: TRBV7-8
j_call: TRBJ1-5
cdr3_nt: TGTGCCAGCGGGACAGGGGGCGGTCAGCCCCAGCATTTT
cdr3_aa: CASGTGGGQPQHF

d_call: TRBD1
clone_size: -
v_call: TRBV10-3
j_call: TRBJ2-5
cdr3_nt: TGTGCCATCAGTCCAAGGACAGGGTCGGGGGAGACCCAGTACTTC
cdr3_aa: CAISPRTGSGETQYF